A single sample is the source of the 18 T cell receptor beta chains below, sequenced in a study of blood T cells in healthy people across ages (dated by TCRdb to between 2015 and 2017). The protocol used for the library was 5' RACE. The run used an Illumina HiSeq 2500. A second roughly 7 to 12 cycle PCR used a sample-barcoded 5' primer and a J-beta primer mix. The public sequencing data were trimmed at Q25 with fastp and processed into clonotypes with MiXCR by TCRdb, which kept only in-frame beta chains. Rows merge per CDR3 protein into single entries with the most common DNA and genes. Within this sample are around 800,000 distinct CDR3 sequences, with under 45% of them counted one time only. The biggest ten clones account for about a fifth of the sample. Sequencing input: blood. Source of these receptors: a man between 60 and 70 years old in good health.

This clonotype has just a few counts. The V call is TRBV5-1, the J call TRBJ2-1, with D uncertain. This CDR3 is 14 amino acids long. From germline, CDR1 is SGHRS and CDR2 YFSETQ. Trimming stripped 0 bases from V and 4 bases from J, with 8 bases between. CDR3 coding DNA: TGCGCCAGCAGCTTGGTTGCAGTATACAATGAGCAGTTCTTC. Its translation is CASSLVAVYNEQFF.

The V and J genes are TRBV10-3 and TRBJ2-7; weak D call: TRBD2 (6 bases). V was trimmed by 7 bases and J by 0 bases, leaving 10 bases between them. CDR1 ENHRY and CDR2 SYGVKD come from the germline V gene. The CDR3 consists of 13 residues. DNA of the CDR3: TGTGCCATCAATTGGGACTCCTCCTACGAGCAGTACTTC. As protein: CAINWDSSYEQYF.

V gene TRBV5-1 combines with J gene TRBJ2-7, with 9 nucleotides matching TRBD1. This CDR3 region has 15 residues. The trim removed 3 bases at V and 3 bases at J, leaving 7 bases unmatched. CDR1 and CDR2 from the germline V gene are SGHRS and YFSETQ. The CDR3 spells CASSWGQGVIYEQYF. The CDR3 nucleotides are TGCGCCAGCAGCTGGGGACAGGGTGTTATCTACGAGCAGTACTTC.

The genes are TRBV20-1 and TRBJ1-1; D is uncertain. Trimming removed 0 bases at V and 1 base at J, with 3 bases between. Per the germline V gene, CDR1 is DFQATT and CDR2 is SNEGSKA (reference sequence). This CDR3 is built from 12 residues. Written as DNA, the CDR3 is TGCAGTGCTAGAGACAGGAACACTGAAGCTTTCTTT. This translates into CSARDRNTEAFF.

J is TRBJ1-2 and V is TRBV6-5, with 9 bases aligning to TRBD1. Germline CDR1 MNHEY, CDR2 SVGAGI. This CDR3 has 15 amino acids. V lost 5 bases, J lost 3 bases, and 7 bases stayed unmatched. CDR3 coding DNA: TGTGCCAGCAGTGGGACAGGGATAACACACTATGGCTACACCTTC. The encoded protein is CASSGTGITHYGYTF.

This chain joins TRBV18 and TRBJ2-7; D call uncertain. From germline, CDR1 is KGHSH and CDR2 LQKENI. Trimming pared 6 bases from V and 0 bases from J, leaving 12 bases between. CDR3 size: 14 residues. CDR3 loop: CASSGRTNSYEQYF. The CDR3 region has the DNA TGTGCCAGCTCTGGAAGGACCAACTCCTACGAGCAGTACTTC.

CDR3 residues: CAISAGEVEVDYTF. DNA for the CDR3: TGTGCCATCAGCGCAGGGGAGGTAGAGGTTGACTACACCTTC. The chain combines TRBV10-3 with TRBJ1-2, with D possibly matching TRBD1 (6 bases). The CDR3 totals 14 residues. V was clipped by 6 bases and J by 10 bases, with 21 bases between them. Germline CDR1 is ENHRY and CDR2 is SYGVKD.

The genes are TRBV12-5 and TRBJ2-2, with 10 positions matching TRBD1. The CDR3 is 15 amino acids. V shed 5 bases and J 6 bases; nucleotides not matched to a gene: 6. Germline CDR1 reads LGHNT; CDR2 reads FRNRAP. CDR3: CASGPGQGSPGELFF. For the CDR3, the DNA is TGTGCTAGTGGTCCGGGACAGGGGAGCCCCGGGGAGCTGTTTTTT.

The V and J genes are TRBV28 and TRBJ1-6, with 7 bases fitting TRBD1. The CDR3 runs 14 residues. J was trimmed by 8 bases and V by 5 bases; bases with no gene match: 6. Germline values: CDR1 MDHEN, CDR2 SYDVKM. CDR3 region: CASSLAGGHSPLHF. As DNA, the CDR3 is TGTGCCAGCAGTCTCGCAGGGGGACATTCACCCCTCCACTTT.

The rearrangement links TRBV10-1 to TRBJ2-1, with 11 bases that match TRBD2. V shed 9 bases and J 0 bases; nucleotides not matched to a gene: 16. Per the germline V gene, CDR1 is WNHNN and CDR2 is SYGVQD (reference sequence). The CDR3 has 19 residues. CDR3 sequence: CARDETSGVLVASYNEQFF. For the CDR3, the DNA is TGCGCCAGGGATGAGACTAGCGGGGTGCTTGTGGCCTCCTACAATGAGCAGTTCTTC.

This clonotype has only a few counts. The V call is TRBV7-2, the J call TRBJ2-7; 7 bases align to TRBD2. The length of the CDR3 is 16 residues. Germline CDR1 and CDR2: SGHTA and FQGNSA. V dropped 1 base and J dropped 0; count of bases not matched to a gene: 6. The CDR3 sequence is CASSLGGGGLSYEQYF. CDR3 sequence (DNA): TGTGCCAGCAGCTTAGGGGGCGGGGGTCTCTCCTACGAGCAGTACTTC.

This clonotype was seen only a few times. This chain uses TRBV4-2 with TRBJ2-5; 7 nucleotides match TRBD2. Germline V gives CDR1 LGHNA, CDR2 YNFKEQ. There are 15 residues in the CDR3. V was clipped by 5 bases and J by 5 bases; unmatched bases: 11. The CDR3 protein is CASSSTTGRAETQYF. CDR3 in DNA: TGTGCCAGCAGCTCGACGACTGGGAGGGCGGAGACCCAGTACTTC.

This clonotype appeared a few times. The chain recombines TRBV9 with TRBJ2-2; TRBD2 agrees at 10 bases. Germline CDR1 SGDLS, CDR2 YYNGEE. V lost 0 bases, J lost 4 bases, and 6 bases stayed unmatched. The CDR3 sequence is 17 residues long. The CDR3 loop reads CASSVEAGGPGTGELFF. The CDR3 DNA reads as TGTGCCAGCAGCGTAGAAGCGGGGGGGCCCGGCACCGGGGAGCTGTTTTTT.

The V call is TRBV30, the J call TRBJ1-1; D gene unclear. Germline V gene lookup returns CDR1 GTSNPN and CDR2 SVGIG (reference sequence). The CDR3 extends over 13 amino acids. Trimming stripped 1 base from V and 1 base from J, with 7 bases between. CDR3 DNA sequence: TGTGCCTGGAGTGACAGACCGAACACTGAAGCTTTCTTT. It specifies CAWSDRPNTEAFF.

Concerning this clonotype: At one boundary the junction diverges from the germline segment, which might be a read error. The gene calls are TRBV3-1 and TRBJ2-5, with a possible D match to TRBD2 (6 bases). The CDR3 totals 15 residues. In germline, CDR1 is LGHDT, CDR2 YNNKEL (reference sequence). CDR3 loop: CASSQGGVEKGTRYF. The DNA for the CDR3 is TGTGCCAGCAGCCAAGGCGGGGTGGAGAAGGGGACCCGGTACTTC.

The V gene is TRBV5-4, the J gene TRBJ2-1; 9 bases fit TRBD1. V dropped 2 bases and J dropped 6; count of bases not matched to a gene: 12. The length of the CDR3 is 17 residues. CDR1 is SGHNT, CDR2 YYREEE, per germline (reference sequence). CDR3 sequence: CASSLPDRGEFFNEQFF. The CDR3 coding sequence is TGTGCCAGCAGCTTACCGGACAGGGGAGAATTCTTCAATGAGCAGTTCTTC.

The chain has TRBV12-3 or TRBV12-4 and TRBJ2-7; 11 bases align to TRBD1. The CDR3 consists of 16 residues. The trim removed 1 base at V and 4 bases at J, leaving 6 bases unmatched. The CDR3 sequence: CASSLDFGTGGYEQYF. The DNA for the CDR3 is TGTGCCAGCAGTTTAGATTTCGGGACAGGGGGGTACGAGCAGTACTTC.

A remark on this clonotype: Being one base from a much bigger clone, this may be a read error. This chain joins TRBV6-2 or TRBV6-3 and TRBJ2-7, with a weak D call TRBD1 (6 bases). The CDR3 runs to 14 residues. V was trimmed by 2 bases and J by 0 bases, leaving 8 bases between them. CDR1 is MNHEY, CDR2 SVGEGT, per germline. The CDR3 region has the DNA TGTGCCAGCAGTTACGACAGGATCTCCTACGAGCAGTACTTC. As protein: CASSYDRISYEQYF.